This TCR beta chain emerged from a study of T-cell reconstitution after alpha-beta-depleted transplantation in children. Unique molecular identifiers were incorporated during preparation of the TCRbeta library. Each CDR3 protein is one row after TCRdb ran MiXCR on the PCR reads. The sample shows some 300,000 distinct CDR3 sequences, 6% to 10% of them seen only once. V lost 1 base to trimming and J lost 0 bases, with 10 bases between them. CDR3 length: 15 residues. Per germline, CDR1 MDHEN and CDR2 SYDVKM. This clonotype has just a few counts. Its matching antigen is unknown. Study-level points and caveats: Newly produced T cells mostly provided counts and TCRbeta diversity after one year, as hyperexpanded clones declined.

Sequencing used peripheral blood, obtained 360 days after TCRalphabeta/CD19-depleted stem cell transplant. The sequence derives from a female patient between 2 and 10 years old who had a stem cell transplant for Fanconi anemia, so the T cells may come from the graft donor. The chain links TRBV28 to TRBJ2-7; D uncertain. The CDR3 is CASSLFSRFSYEQYF. The DNA for the CDR3 is TGTGCCAGCAGTTTATTCTCCCGGTTCTCCTACGAGCAGTACTTC.